This TCR beta chain originates from a study of blood T cell repertoires in COVID-19. Profiling relied on immunoSEQ multiplex PCR, and the TCRdb table lists in-frame clones only, not all of them. There are approximately 670,000 clones in the sample; approximately 90% occur only once, and roughly 0.26% lies in the top ten. Germline CDR1 reads MNHEY; CDR2 reads SMNVEV (reference sequence). This CDR3 region has 15 residues. J lost 5 bases, V lost 2 bases, and 5 bases had no gene match. This receptor was identified in a woman aged 18-29 years with acute or convalescent COVID-19. V is TRBV27 and J is TRBJ1-2, with TRBD1 matching 10 bases. Sample: peripheral blood. DNA of the CDR3: TGTGCCAGCAGTTTAGGGACAGGGGTTGGGTATGGCTACACCTTC. Protein product: CASSLGTGVGYGYTF.